This paragraph covers one T cell receptor (beta chain) sequence. No antigen is known for it. This specimen belongs to a study of T cells expressing NK-cell markers. General study findings and limits: A range of about 1.0-7.0% of CD8+ T cells consisted of dominant NKG2C+ clonotypes in about six donors.

With the 5' RACE reads reprocessed, TCRdb shows one record per CDR3 protein and no DNA. The specimen's table records roughly 390,000 distinct CDR3 sequences. Germline CDR1 and CDR2: SSHAT and FNYEAQ (reference sequence). This CDR3 region has 15 residues. The rearrangement uses TRBV7-7 and TRBJ2-7; TCRdb selects TRBD1, and the lack of DNA leaves this call unchecked. The specimen sequenced was blood T cells: a sorted CD56 or NKG2C T cell subset, CD4+ or CD8+ T cells, or bulk PBMC T cells (not recorded which). The clonotype was recovered from a man aged 18 to 69 in good health. The CDR3 spells CASSLEAGGGYEQYF.